The clone carrying this T cell receptor beta chain was found once. What it binds is not known. This entry comes from a study of PD-L1 blockade in urothelial cancer. About the study: In the patient group, about 90% of the roughly 29 were males with bladder-origin urothelial cancer. Median blood clonality was around 0.08, with 75,000 to 100,000 unique TCRs. Previous chemotherapy exposure amounted to 0 to 3 regimens for patients. Whole-study results and caveats: Blood clones associated with the tumor expanded more at 3 weeks in durable-benefit patients.

Generated by immunoSEQ multiplex PCR, the TCRdb table keeps only in-frame clones and is missing some. The sample consists of fewer than 65,000 clones, around 85% of them appearing once. The time point: pretreatment peripheral blood. The germline gives CDR1 LNHDA, CDR2 SQIVND (reference sequence). V shed 5 bases, J shed 4 bases, and the junction held 7 bases outside the gene matches. This CDR3 is built from 15 residues. This TCR derives from a woman aged 60-75 years with urothelial cancer. The rearrangement links TRBV19 to TRBJ2-3; 9 bases are a match to TRBD2. The sample here was PBMCs, taken around atezolizumab (anti-PD-L1) treatment. The CDR3 reads CASSGVAGASDTQYF. CDR3 sequence (DNA): TGTGCCAGTAGTGGGGTAGCGGGAGCGTCAGATACGCAGTATTTT.